This TCR beta chain was found in a study of CXCR3-negative and CXCR3-positive naive CD8 T cells. As concerns this clonotype: Its antigen remains unidentified.

The TRB libraries of cDNA were built by UMI-labeled 5' RACE. TCRdb processed the 5' RACE reads again and assigns one entry to each CDR3 protein, with no DNA. This sample's table reports about 120,000 distinct CDR3 sequences. Study-wide points: More hydrophobic TRB CDR3s occurred in CXCR3-positive than in CXCR3-negative naive cells.

The clonotype was recovered from a human donor in good health. Some clones in this sample may be carry-over from other donors' samples. Sequencing input: naive CXCR3+ CD8+ T cells from blood. Subset in this sample: CD45RO-CCR7+CD27+CD95- naive CD8+ T cells expressing CXCR3 (TNR3+).

CDR3 amino acids: CASSEVLGGSTDTQYF. This chain uses TRBV7-9 with TRBJ2-3; TCRdb designates TRBD2, a call that cannot be tested without DNA. The germline V gene has CDR1 SEHNR and CDR2 FQNEAQ (reference sequence). The CDR3 covers 16 residues.